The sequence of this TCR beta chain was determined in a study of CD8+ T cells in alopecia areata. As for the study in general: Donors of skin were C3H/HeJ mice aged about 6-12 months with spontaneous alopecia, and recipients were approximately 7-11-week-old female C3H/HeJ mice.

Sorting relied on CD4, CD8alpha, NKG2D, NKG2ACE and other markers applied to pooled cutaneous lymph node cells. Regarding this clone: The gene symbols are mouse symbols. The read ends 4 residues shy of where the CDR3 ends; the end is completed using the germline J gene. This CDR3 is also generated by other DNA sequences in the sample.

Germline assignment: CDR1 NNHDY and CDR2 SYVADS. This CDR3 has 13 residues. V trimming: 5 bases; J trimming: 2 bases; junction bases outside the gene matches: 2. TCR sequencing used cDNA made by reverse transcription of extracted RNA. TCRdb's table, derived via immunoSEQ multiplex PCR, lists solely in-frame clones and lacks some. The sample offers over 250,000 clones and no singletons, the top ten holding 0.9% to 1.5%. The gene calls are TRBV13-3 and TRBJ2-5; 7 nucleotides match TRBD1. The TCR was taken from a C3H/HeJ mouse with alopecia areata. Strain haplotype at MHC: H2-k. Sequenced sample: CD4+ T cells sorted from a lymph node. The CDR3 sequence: CASSRDSQDTQYF. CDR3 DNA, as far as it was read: TGTGCCAGCAGCCGGGACAGCCAAGAC.